This TCR beta chain was profiled in a study of T cells after yellow fever vaccination. General observations from the study: Subsequent booster samples again held most clones from primary vaccination (96% CD4, approximately 86% CD8). In FACS-sorted repertoires, abundant clonotypes from the bulk population could appear as contaminants.

Comments on this clonotype: Its antigen is undetermined.

Using its own MiXCR run on the 5' RACE reads, TCRdb lists one record per CDR3 protein. The sample yields 600,000 to 750,000 distinct CDR3 sequences, about 12% seen once. Germline values: CDR1 KGHSH, CDR2 LQKENI. Unmatched junction bases numbered 10, after V lost 5 bases and J lost 7 bases. The CDR3 covers 16 residues. V and J are TRBV18 and TRBJ2-1; 11 bases are a match to TRBD2. The receptor was isolated from a man younger than 40 who received the YFV17D yellow fever vaccine. This specimen was PBMCs, taken on the day of the yellow fever booster vaccination. The CDR3 nucleotides read TGTGCCAGCTCAAGTAGCGGGAGGGAATCGAGGAATGAGCAGTTCTTC. Protein: CASSSSGRESRNEQFF. Variable domain in full (rest from reference TRBV18 and TRBJ2-1): NAGVMQNPRHLVRRRGQEARLRCSPMKGHSHVYWYRQLPEEGLKFMVYLQKENIIDESGMPKERFSAEFPKEGPSILRIQQVVRGDSAAYFCASSSSGRESRNEQFFGPGTRLTVL.